A selection of T cell receptor beta chains follows, all from one sample in a study of shared clonotypes between healthy human individuals. Sequencing used immunoSEQ multiplex PCR; TCRdb keeps in-frame clones, though not all of them. The data show some 490,000 clones, with about 85% seen just once and about 12% held by the top ten. The material sequenced was PBMCs. These receptor sequences come from a woman in her thirties or forties in good health. Some clones in this sample may be carry-over from other donors' samples. Each CDR3 is given with its conserved first and last residue. The order of the fields is CDR3 DNA, CDR3 protein, V gene, clone size, J gene, D gene. D genes are given only for firm matches. Part of the rows lack a size; the others show once, few, many or a class for expanded clones.

CDR3 DNA: TGTGCCAGCAGCTCCCCGGGCGGACAGGGAAGGAGAACCGATTATGGCTACACCTTC; CDR3 protein: CASSSPGGQGRRTDYGYTF; V gene: TRBV5-6; clone size: -; J gene: TRBJ1-2; D gene: TRBD1
CDR3 DNA: TGTGCCAGCAGTCCCTCCGGGACAGTATGGCTGGGGCAGTACTTC; CDR3 protein: CASSPSGTVWLGQYF; V gene: TRBV27; clone size: many; J gene: TRBJ2-7; D gene: TRBD1
CDR3 DNA: TGTGCCAGCAGTTATAATGGACAGGAAGAGACCCAGTACTTC; CDR3 protein: CASSYNGQEETQYF; V gene: TRBV6-5; clone size: -; J gene: TRBJ2-5; D gene: TRBD1
CDR3 DNA: TGTGCCAGCAGCTTAGGTGGGAGGGCCATCTGGGAGACCCAGTACTTC; CDR3 protein: CASSLGGRAIWETQYF; V gene: TRBV7-8; clone size: few; J gene: TRBJ2-5; D gene: TRBD2
CDR3 DNA: TGTGCCAGTAGTGACACAGAGAACACTGAAGCTTTCTTT; CDR3 protein: CASSDTENTEAFF; V gene: TRBV19; clone size: -; J gene: TRBJ1-1; D gene: -
CDR3 DNA: TGTGCCAGCAGCAAACGGGACAGGATCTCTGGAAACACCATATATTTT; CDR3 protein: CASSKRDRISGNTIYF; V gene: TRBV7-6; clone size: many; J gene: TRBJ1-3; D gene: TRBD1
CDR3 DNA: TGCGCCAGCAGCTTGGGGGCACAGATATATGGCTACACCTTC; CDR3 protein: CASSLGAQIYGYTF; V gene: TRBV5-1; clone size: -; J gene: TRBJ1-2; D gene: -
CDR3 DNA: TGCGCCAGCAGAATGACTAGCGGACAAGAGACCCAGTACTTC; CDR3 protein: CASRMTSGQETQYF; V gene: TRBV5-1; clone size: -; J gene: TRBJ2-5; D gene: TRBD2
CDR3 DNA: TGTGCCAGCAGCTTAGAGAGGGGACAGCCCCAGCATTTT; CDR3 protein: CASSLERGQPQHF; V gene: TRBV7-2; clone size: -; J gene: TRBJ1-5; D gene: -
CDR3 DNA: TGTGCCAGCAGCCCGACCGACAGGGGTAAAGCTTTCTTT; CDR3 protein: CASSPTDRGKAFF; V gene: TRBV7-2; clone size: -; J gene: TRBJ1-1; D gene: TRBD1